This section outlines one T cell receptor beta chain sequence together with its context. Measured with immunoSEQ multiplex PCR; TCRdb has only the in-frame clones, and not every one. The table shows approximately 75,000 clones, with roughly 95% occurring only once. Deletions cut 0 bases from V and 7 bases from J, with 12 bases between. The CDR3 consists of 14 residues. The germline V gene has CDR1 MNHEY and CDR2 SVGAGI. This specimen belongs to a study of technical replicates of blood from a few donors. The sequencing input was T cells isolated from PBMCs. V gene TRBV6-5 combines with J gene TRBJ2-5; possibly TRBD2 for D (6 bases). The sequence was collected from a human donor in good health. In DNA, the CDR3 is TGTGCCAGCAGTTACTCGTATGGAGGGGTGACCCAGTACTTC. Translated, it gives CASSYSYGGVTQYF.